A selection of T cell receptor beta chains follows, all from one sample in a study of blood T cell repertoires in COVID-19. Generated by immunoSEQ multiplex PCR, the TCRdb table keeps only in-frame clones and is missing some. The sample has approximately 36,000 clones; 70% to 90% are singletons. Sequenced: peripheral blood. These TCRs come from a man over 45 with active COVID-19. Each CDR3 is given with its conserved first and last residue. D genes are given only for firm matches. Rows may omit the clone size; those that give it use once, few, many or a size class.

v_gene,abundance,j_gene,d_gene,CDR3aa,CDR3nt
TRBV28,.,TRBJ2-7,TRBD2,CASSRLAQEQYF,TGTGCCAGCAGCAGACTAGCGCAGGAGCAGTACTTC
TRBV2,.,TRBJ1-1,.,CASRGGGTEAFF,TGTGCCAGCCGGGGAGGGGGTACTGAAGCTTTCTTT
TRBV7-9,once,TRBJ2-7,.,CASSFGESYEQYF,TGTGCCAGCAGCTTCGGGGAGTCCTACGAGCAGTACTTC
TRBV19,.,TRBJ1-4,TRBD1,CASSRQGRSNEKLFF,TGTGCCAGTAGTCGACAGGGGAGGTCTAATGAAAAACTGTTTTTT
TRBV28,.,TRBJ2-3,.,CASTPGSTDTQYF,TGTGCCAGCACCCCGGGGAGCACAGATACGCAGTATTTT
TRBV11-3,once,TRBJ1-1,.,CASSLGEGGEAFF,TGTGCCAGCAGCTTGGGGGAGGGTGGTGAAGCTTTCTTT
TRBV6-5,.,TRBJ1-4,.,CASSAGQTNEKLFF,TGTGCCAGCAGCGCCGGACAGACTAATGAAAAACTGTTTTTT
TRBV4-3,.,TRBJ2-3,TRBD1,CASSPGQGEGTDTQYF,TGCGCCAGCAGCCCCGGACAGGGAGAAGGCACAGATACGCAGTATTTT
TRBV6-5,.,TRBJ2-7,.,CASRQVLSYEQYF,TGTGCCAGCCGACAAGTATTGTCTTACGAGCAGTACTTC
TRBV28,.,TRBJ2-7,TRBD2,CASSLSTSGPYEQYF,TGTGCCAGCAGTTTATCGACTAGCGGACCTTACGAGCAGTACTTC
TRBV18,.,TRBJ1-1,.,CASSPVGGLNTEAFF,TGTGCCAGCTCACCTGTAGGAGGGCTGAACACTGAAGCTTTCTTT
TRBV3-1/TRBV3-2,.,TRBJ1-1,TRBD1,CASSQIIPGQGAISEAFF,TGTGCCAGCAGCCAGATTATACCGGGACAGGGGGCAATTAGTGAAGCTTTCTTT
TRBV13,.,TRBJ2-7,.,CASSPPQPLLSSYEQYF,TGTGCCAGCAGCCCCCCGCAGCCTCTACTAAGCTCCTACGAGCAGTACTTC
TRBV2,few,TRBJ2-7,TRBD2,CASRGRGTSYEQYF,TGTGCCAGCAGGGGGCGGGGGACGTCCTACGAGCAGTACTTC
TRBV5-5,.,TRBJ1-2,.,CASSLFGTDYGYTF,TGTGCCAGCAGCTTGTTCGGGACTGACTATGGCTACACCTTC
TRBV5-1,.,TRBJ2-1,TRBD2,CASGTSGHYNEQFF,TGCGCCAGCGGAACTAGCGGGCACTACAATGAGCAGTTCTTC
TRBV28,.,TRBJ2-2,TRBD2,CASNLAGGYTGELFF,TGTGCCAGCAACTTAGCGGGGGGCTACACCGGGGAGCTGTTTTTT
TRBV24-1,.,TRBJ1-2,.,CATSEYPDSSYGYTF,TGTGCCACCAGTGAGTATCCGGACAGTTCCTATGGCTACACCTTC
TRBV9,once,TRBJ1-1,TRBD1,CASSAQQGESEAFF,TGTGCCAGCAGCGCGCAGCAGGGGGAGAGTGAAGCTTTCTTT
TRBV27,.,TRBJ1-1,TRBD1,CASTQGAVTEAFF,TGTGCCAGTACACAGGGGGCAGTCACTGAAGCTTTCTTT
TRBV5-4,medium-sized,TRBJ2-1,.,CASSLVKANEQFF,TGTGCCAGCAGCTTGGTGAAAGCGAATGAGCAGTTCTTC
TRBV7-6,once,TRBJ2-2,.,CASSIRVEAGELFF,TGTGCCAGCAGCATCAGGGTGGAAGCCGGGGAGCTGTTTTTT